The 26 T cell receptor beta chains below all came from one sample that was sequenced in a study of blood T cell repertoires in COVID-19. Data came from immunoSEQ multiplex PCR; TCRdb stores just in-frame clones and leaves some out. The sample has 270,000 or so clones; approximately 90% are singletons. The sample comprised PBMCs or T cells enriched from blood (not recorded which). These receptors were taken from a woman younger than 45 with acute COVID-19.

The chain couples TRBV19 to TRBJ2-1; TRBD2 aligns across 8 bases. The CDR3 runs 14 residues. The trim removed 7 bases at V and 7 bases at J, leaving 9 bases unmatched. Germline V lookup: CDR1 LNHDA, CDR2 SQIVND (reference sequence). The DNA for the CDR3 is TGTGCCAGTAAAGGAGCGGGAGAATCAAATGAGCAGTTCTTC. Its protein product is CASKGAGESNEQFF.

The rearrangement uses TRBV2 and TRBJ2-1; perhaps TRBD2 as D (7 bases). The germline V gene has CDR1 SNHLY and CDR2 FYNNEI. The CDR3 is 15 residues long. Between the trimmed V and J ends, which lost 6 bases and 8 bases, there was a span of 20 bases. The DNA for the CDR3 is TGTGCCAGCAGATCGCTAGCTCGGGGGGCGCATGAGCAGTTCTTC. It is translated as CASRSLARGAHEQFF.

This chain links TRBV6-1 with TRBJ1-2, with TRBD1 matching 8 bases. V lost 0 bases, J lost 4 bases, and 1 base stayed unmatched. From germline, CDR1 is MNHNS and CDR2 SASEGT. This CDR3 is built from 14 residues. Written as DNA, the CDR3 is TGTGCCAGCAGTGAAGCAGACAGGGGCTATGGCTACACCTTC. As protein: CASSEADRGYGYTF.

This clone was counted a single time. The chain links TRBV3-1 (or the pseudogene TRBV3-2) to TRBJ2-7; D perhaps matches TRBD1 (6 bases). The V end was cut by 4 bases, the J end by 6 bases, with 16 bases between. Per the germline V gene, CDR1 is LGHDT and CDR2 is YNNKEL (reference sequence). This CDR3 is built from 14 residues. CDR3: CASSPNRQEREQYF. CDR3 in DNA: TGTGCCAGCAGCCCTAATAGACAGGAACGCGAGCAGTACTTC.

The V call is TRBV11-3, the J call TRBJ2-7; TRBD1 might be the D (7 bases). Trimming removed 5 bases from V and 3 bases from J, with 17 bases in between. There are 15 residues in the CDR3. Germline V gene lookup returns CDR1 SGHNT and CDR2 YENEEA. CDR3 amino acids: CASSRRGTEGYEQYF. CDR3 nucleotides: TGTGCCAGCAGCCGGAGGGGGACAGAAGGCTACGAGCAGTACTTC. Looking up the rest from reference TRBV11-3 and TRBJ2-7 gives the full variable domain: EAGVVQSPRYKIIEKKQPVAFWCNPISGHNTLYWYLQNLGQGPELLIRYENEEAVDDSQLPKDRFSAERLKGVDSTLKIQPAELGDSAVYLCASSRRGTEGYEQYFGPGTRLTVT.

The chain carries TRBV28 and TRBJ1-5, with D possibly matching TRBD1 (5 bases). Per germline, CDR1 MDHEN and CDR2 SYDVKM. V was clipped by 6 bases and J by 3 bases, with 12 bases between them. The CDR3 length is 14 residues. The DNA of the CDR3 is TGTGCCAGCAGCTCCGGGGGGATCAATCAGCCCCAGCATTTT. It specifies CASSSGGINQPQHF.

Remarks on this clone: This sample also contains other DNA sequences that code for the same CDR3. The chain uses TRBV7-9 and TRBJ2-7, with 8 bases matching TRBD1. V lost 4 bases, J lost 9 bases, and 2 bases stayed unmatched. CDR1 SEHNR and CDR2 FQNEAQ come from the germline V gene (reference sequence). There are 11 residues in the CDR3. The CDR3 sequence is CASSSGQGQYF. The DNA of the CDR3 is TGTGCCAGCAGCTCAGGACAGGGGCAGTACTTC.

V gene TRBV7-9 combines with J gene TRBJ2-3, with D hard to call. CDR1 SEHNR and CDR2 FQNEAQ come from the germline V gene (reference sequence). V gave up 4 bases and J gave up 6 bases, with 11 bases separating them. The CDR3 sequence is 13 residues long. CDR3 sequence reads: CASSSPGSDTQYF. CDR3 sequence (DNA): TGTGCCAGCAGCTCACCAGGTTCGGATACGCAGTATTTT.

This sequence joins TRBV28 and TRBJ1-2; D is undetermined. Germline CDR1 reads MDHEN; CDR2 reads SYDVKM. The length of the CDR3 is 14 residues. V dropped 6 bases and J dropped 4 bases, with 15 bases sitting between them. In nucleotides, the CDR3 is TGTGCCAGCAGGCAAGCTCTCGAGGGCTATGGCTACACCTTC. Protein: CASRQALEGYGYTF.

The V call is TRBV7-3, the J call TRBJ2-3; D perhaps matches TRBD2 (6 bases). The CDR3 spans 15 residues. The V end lost 5 bases, the J end lost 3 bases, and 15 bases lay between the germline ends. CDR1 is SGHTA and CDR2 is FQGTGA in the germline V gene. CDR3 region: CASSQAGINTDTQYF. Here the CDR3 DNA reads TGTGCCAGCAGCCAGGCGGGAATAAATACAGATACGCAGTATTTT. Full variable domain (outside the CDR3, taken from reference TRBV7-3 and TRBJ2-3): GAGVSQTPSNKVTEKGKYVELRCDPISGHTALYWYRQSLGQGPEFLIYFQGTGAADDSGLPNDRFFAVRPEGSVSTLKIQRTERGDSAVYLCASSQAGINTDTQYFGPGTRLTVL.

The chain recombines TRBV6-5 with TRBJ2-2, with D unclear. CDR1 MNHEY and CDR2 SVGAGI come from the germline V gene. The germline V and J ends were trimmed by 6 bases and 5 bases, with 10 bases remaining between them. The CDR3 has 13 residues. The CDR3 DNA reads as TGTGCCAGCAGACTAATATCGACCGGGGAGCTGTTTTTT. It translates to CASRLISTGELFF.

The chain combines TRBV19 with TRBJ2-6; D possibly corresponds to TRBD1 (6 bases). The CDR3 covers 17 residues. Germline values: CDR1 LNHDA, CDR2 SQIVND (reference sequence). Between the trimmed V and J ends, which lost 5 bases and 0 bases, there was a span of 14 bases. DNA for the CDR3: TGTGCCAGTAGTCACCGGGACACTCACTCTGGGGCCAACGTCCTGACTTTC. Its translation is CASSHRDTHSGANVLTF.

V usage is TRBV5-5 and J usage is TRBJ1-2, with 8 bases fitting TRBD1. Trimming took 4 bases from V and 1 from J; bases not matched to a gene: 6. The CDR3 runs 15 residues. Germline V gene sequence: CDR1 SGHKS, CDR2 YYEKEE (reference sequence). The CDR3 region is CASSTTGVGNYGYTF. CDR3 sequence (DNA): TGTGCCAGCAGCACGACAGGGGTGGGTAACTATGGCTACACCTTC.

This chain links TRBV5-1 with TRBJ2-7; 9 nucleotides align to TRBD1. The germline V gene encodes CDR1 SGHRS and CDR2 YFSETQ. V shed 4 bases and J 2 bases; nucleotides not matched to a gene: 7. The CDR3 totals 15 residues. CDR3 bases: TGCGCCAGCAGCCCCTCCGGGACAGGGACCTACGAGCAGTACTTC. This gives the protein CASSPSGTGTYEQYF. Drawing the rest from reference TRBV5-1 and TRBJ2-7, the complete variable domain is KAGVTQTPRYLIKTRGQQVTLSCSPISGHRSVSWYQQTPGQGLQFLFEYFSETQRNKGNFPGRFSGRQFSNSRSEMNVSTLELGDSALYLCASSPSGTGTYEQYFGPGTRLTVT.

The CDR3 is CASSQVATSGRVCYNEQFF. For the CDR3, the DNA is TGTGCCAGCAGCCAAGTAGCGACTAGCGGGAGAGTTTGTTACAATGAGCAGTTCTTC. The chain employs TRBV3-1 (or the pseudogene TRBV3-2) and TRBJ2-1; 12 bases are a match to TRBD2. The trim removed 1 base at V and 4 bases at J, leaving 11 bases unmatched. Germline V gives CDR1 LGHDT, CDR2 YNNKEL (reference sequence). The CDR3 extends over 19 amino acids.

The chain is built from TRBV19 and TRBJ1-4; 7 bases map to TRBD1. Unmatched junction bases numbered 15, after V lost 6 bases and J lost 5 bases. CDR3 length equals 17 residues. CDR1 is LNHDA, CDR2 SQIVND, per germline (reference sequence). As DNA, the CDR3 is TGTGCCAGTAGATCTGGACAGGCTGGCTTTAAAAATGAAAAACTGTTTTTT. Protein product: CASRSGQAGFKNEKLFF.

Of note for this clone: One end of the junction is discordant with germline, which a read error may explain. The chain has TRBV7-7 and TRBJ2-2; D unclear. The CDR3 runs to 14 residues. In germline, CDR1 is SSHAT, CDR2 FNYEAQ (reference sequence). The CDR3 DNA sequence: TGTGCTAGCAGCCCCACAACGAACACCGGGGAGCTGTTTTTT. Encoded protein: CASSPTTNTGELFF.

The chain has TRBV29-1 and TRBJ2-2; tentatively, D is TRBD1 (7 bases). Germline CDR1 and CDR2: SQVTM and ANQGSEA. The CDR3 runs to 13 residues. For the CDR3, the DNA is TGCGCGGGGACAGTCACGAACACCGGGGAGCTGTTTTTT. Its translation is CAGTVTNTGELFF.

The V and J genes are TRBV4-2 and TRBJ1-4; D gene ambiguous. This CDR3 comprises 17 residues. Germline V CDR1 and CDR2: LGHNA, YNFKEQ. Trimming took 4 bases from V and 0 from J, leaving 15 bases between them. The CDR3 DNA reads TGTGCCAGCAGCCTCCGGGATAGTAAAGCAACTAATGAAAAACTGTTTTTT. It yields the protein CASSLRDSKATNEKLFF.

V usage is TRBV28 and J usage is TRBJ1-2; perhaps TRBD1 as D (6 bases). Germline V gene sequence: CDR1 MDHEN, CDR2 SYDVKM. The V gene lost 4 bases and the J gene lost 0 bases, with 12 bases spanning the gap. The CDR3 loop spans 15 amino acids. The CDR3 spells CASSSTGKANYGYTF. The CDR3 DNA sequence: TGTGCCAGCAGTTCTACAGGGAAAGCTAACTATGGCTACACCTTC.

V usage is TRBV13 and J usage is TRBJ2-3; TRBD2 matches at 9 bases. V was clipped by 1 base and J by 1 base; unmatched bases: 0. The germline V gene has CDR1 PRHDT and CDR2 FYEKMQ (reference sequence). The CDR3 is 15 amino acids. The CDR3 nucleotides are TGTGCCAGCAGCTTAGCTAGCGGGGGCACAGATACGCAGTATTTT. Amino acids: CASSLASGGTDTQYF.

V gene TRBV24-1 combines with J gene TRBJ2-3; D unclear. This CDR3 region has 14 residues. Looked up from germline, CDR1 is KGHDR and CDR2 is SFDVKD. V lost 5 bases and J 0 bases, leaving 8 bases between the germline ends. The chain's CDR3 is CATSGAGSTDTQYF. CDR3 coding DNA: TGTGCCACCAGTGGAGCAGGAAGCACAGATACGCAGTATTTT.

The rearrangement uses TRBV28 and TRBJ1-1; TRBD1 is a possible D gene (5 bases). V was trimmed by 1 base and J by 10 bases, leaving 16 bases between them. The V gene's germline CDR1 is MDHEN and CDR2 SYDVKM. The CDR3 covers 14 residues. The CDR3 loop reads CASSLSQGSAGAFF. CDR3 DNA sequence: TGTGCCAGCAGTTTATCTCAGGGTTCAGCGGGAGCTTTCTTT.

The chain carries TRBV19 and TRBJ1-2, with 7 bases fitting TRBD1. In germline, CDR1 is LNHDA, CDR2 SQIVND (reference sequence). V lost 5 bases and J lost 1; bases outside the gene matches: 7. CDR3 length: 15 amino acids. The CDR3 reads CASSPWDRDNYGYTF. The CDR3 DNA is TGTGCCAGTAGTCCCTGGGACAGAGATAACTATGGCTACACCTTC.

V and J are TRBV6-1 and TRBJ2-2; 7 positions match TRBD2. Germline lookup yields CDR1 MNHNS and CDR2 SASEGT. With 0 bases clipped from V and 2 bases from J, the junction kept 3 bases outside the gene matches. This CDR3 has 16 amino acids. The DNA of the CDR3 is TGTGCCAGCAGTGAAGCGGGAGGGGTTAACACCGGGGAGCTGTTTTTT. It codes for CASSEAGGVNTGELFF.

The chain employs TRBV19 and TRBJ2-3; D is perhaps TRBD2 (5 bases). Germline values: CDR1 LNHDA, CDR2 SQIVND (reference sequence). This CDR3 contains 13 residues. Trimming cost V 5 bases and J 5 bases, with 11 bases left between them. CDR3 in DNA: TGTGCCAGTAGTCCGGGAATGGGAGATACGCAGTATTTT. It translates to CASSPGMGDTQYF.